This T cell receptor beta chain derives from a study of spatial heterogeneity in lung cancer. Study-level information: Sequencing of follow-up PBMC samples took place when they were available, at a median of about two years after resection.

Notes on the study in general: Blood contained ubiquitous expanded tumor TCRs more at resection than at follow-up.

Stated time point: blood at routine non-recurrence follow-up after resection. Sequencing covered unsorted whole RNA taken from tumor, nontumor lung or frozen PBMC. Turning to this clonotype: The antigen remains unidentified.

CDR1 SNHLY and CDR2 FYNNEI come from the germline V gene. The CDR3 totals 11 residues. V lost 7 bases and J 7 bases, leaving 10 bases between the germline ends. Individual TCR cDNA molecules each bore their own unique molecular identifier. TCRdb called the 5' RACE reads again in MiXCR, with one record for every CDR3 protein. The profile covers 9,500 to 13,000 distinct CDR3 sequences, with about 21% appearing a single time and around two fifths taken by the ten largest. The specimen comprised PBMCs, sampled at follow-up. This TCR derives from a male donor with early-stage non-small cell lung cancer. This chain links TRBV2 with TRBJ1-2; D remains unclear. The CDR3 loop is CASNDGVGYTF. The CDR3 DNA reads TGTGCCAGCAACGACGGGGTTGGCTACACCTTC.